This TCR beta chain is drawn from a study of control samples from healthy donors and cancer patients. This clone was recorded a few times. The ends lost 3 bases at V and 6 bases at J; junction bases unmatched: 9. CDR3 length equals 15 residues. Germline V gives CDR1 MNHEY, CDR2 SVGEGT. This table comes from immunoSEQ multiplex PCR, and its TCRdb copy is limited to in-frame clones, with some not included. The profile covers around 86,000 clones, with approximately 90% appearing a single time and 1.9% taken by the ten largest. The chain employs TRBV6-2 or TRBV6-3 and TRBJ2-7; 9 nucleotides line up with TRBD2. Specimen: PBMCs. The TCR sequence derives from a woman in her fifties or sixties with head and neck cancer. The CDR3 spells CASSYLTSGLSEQYF. The CDR3, as DNA: TGTGCCAGCAGTTATTTAACTAGCGGGTTGAGCGAGCAGTACTTC.